Following are 32 T cell receptor beta chains from one sample sequenced in a study of T cells in Graves' hyperthyroidism and ophthalmopathy. RNA transcripts yielded amplified TCR beta CDR3 regions. During a first-round RT-PCR of the TCR CDR3, the HTBI primer set was used. MiXCR, applied by TCRdb to the multiplex PCR reads, yields one record per CDR3 protein. The sample consists of more than 500,000 distinct CDR3 sequences, around 43% of them appearing once. The material sequenced was peripheral blood or thyroid tissue (not recorded which). These receptors were obtained from an adult woman with Graves' disease, either hyperthyroidism or ophthalmopathy (not recorded which).

The chain employs TRBV7-6 and TRBJ2-5; 12 nucleotides line up with TRBD2. The CDR3 is 18 amino acids. Trimming at V came to 1 base and at J to 0 bases, leaving 6 bases not matched to a gene. Germline assignment: CDR1 SGHVS and CDR2 FNYEAQ. As DNA, the CDR3 is TGTGCCAGCAGCTTAGTTGCCGGGACTAGCGGGCACCAAGAGACCCAGTACTTC. Translated: CASSLVAGTSGHQETQYF.

This clonotype has at least ten counts. The rearrangement links TRBV6-1 to TRBJ1-3, with D perhaps matching TRBD1 (5 bases). V was pared by 0 bases and J by 14 bases, with 20 bases between. The CDR3 extends over 15 amino acids. The V gene's germline CDR1 is MNHNS and CDR2 SASEGT. The CDR3 is CASSEALPRTGTVYF. In DNA, the CDR3 is TGTGCCAGCAGTGAAGCGCTTCCGCGAACCGGGACGGTATATTTT.

V usage is TRBV20-1 and J usage is TRBJ2-7; 7 bases are a match to TRBD1. Germline assignment: CDR1 DFQATT and CDR2 SNEGSKA (reference sequence). V lost 1 base to trimming and J lost 5 bases; unmatched junction nucleotides: 2. The CDR3 contains 12 residues. The CDR3 bases are TGCAGTGCTAGAGGAACAGGGGACGAGCAGTACTTC. Its translation: CSARGTGDEQYF.

Points on this clonotype: A much larger clone lies a single base off, so this may be a read error. CDR3 residues: CASRATRNLSYGQYF. The CDR3 DNA reads as TGTGCCAGCAGAGCAACCAGAAACCTTTCCTACGGGCAGTACTTC. The gene calls are TRBV2 and TRBJ2-7; D uncertain. The CDR3 spans 15 residues. Germline loops: CDR1 SNHLY, CDR2 FYNNEI.

The chain has TRBV15 and TRBJ1-2; D might be TRBD1 (6 bases). The CDR3 runs 15 residues. Trimming shortened V by 3 bases and J by 7 bases, and 18 bases separated the two germline ends. CDR1 and CDR2 from the germline V gene are LNHNV and YYDKDF (reference sequence). The CDR3: CATSSYRESSSGYTF. The CDR3 DNA is TGTGCCACCAGCAGCTACAGGGAGTCGAGTTCTGGCTACACCTTC. Full variable domain (remainder filled in from reference TRBV15 and TRBJ1-2): DAMVIQNPRYQVTQFGKPVTLSCSQTLNHNVMYWYQQKSSQAPKLLFHYYDKDFNNEADTPDNFQSRRPNTSFCFLDIRSPGLGDTAMYLCATSSYRESSSGYTFGSGTRLTVV.

This clonotype is a singleton in its sample. The chain couples TRBV7-2 to TRBJ1-1; tentative D call: TRBD1 (6 bases). V lost 2 bases and J 10 bases, leaving 11 bases between the germline ends. Germline loops: CDR1 SGHTA, CDR2 FQGNSA. This CDR3 is built from 12 residues. The CDR3 loop reads CASSLNRERAFF. For the CDR3, the DNA is TGTGCCAGCAGCTTAAACAGGGAGAGAGCTTTCTTT.

This clonotype appeared many times. One junction end disagrees with the germline gene, perhaps due to a read error. This chain uses TRBV5-1 with TRBJ1-5, with a tentative D call TRBD1 (5 bases). CDR1 is SGHRS, CDR2 YFSETQ, per germline. The CDR3 has 14 residues. The DNA of the CDR3 is TGTGCCAGCAGCCTTACGGGGGGGAATCAGCCCCAGCATTTT. Translated, it gives CASSLTGGNQPQHF.

Many counts were recorded for this clonotype. The chain employs TRBV20-1 and TRBJ1-2, with D unclear. The CDR3 consists of 12 residues. V dropped 6 bases and J dropped 6 bases, with 14 bases sitting between them. CDR1 and CDR2 from the germline V gene are DFQATT and SNEGSKA (reference sequence). CDR3: CSAKGRAHGYTF. The CDR3 DNA reads TGCAGTGCGAAAGGGAGAGCCCATGGCTACACCTTC.

At least ten counts were recorded for this clonotype. The chain links TRBV7-9 to TRBJ2-5; tentative D call: TRBD2 (7 bases). Trimming pared 4 bases from V and 1 base from J, leaving 13 bases between. CDR1 is SEHNR, CDR2 FQNEAQ, per germline (reference sequence). The length of the CDR3 is 15 residues. CDR3 in amino acids: CASSWGGSGQETQYF. CDR3 DNA sequence: TGTGCCAGCAGCTGGGGGGGCAGTGGCCAAGAGACCCAGTACTTC.

J is TRBJ2-7 and V is TRBV18; D unclear. The germline V gene has CDR1 KGHSH and CDR2 LQKENI. The CDR3 has 12 amino acids. V was trimmed by 2 bases and J by 2 bases, leaving 4 bases between them. CDR3 nucleotide sequence: TGTGCCAGCTCACCAGAGCCCTACGAGCAGTACTTC. Encoded protein: CASSPEPYEQYF.

Only a few counts were recorded for this clonotype. The CDR3 coding sequence is TGTGCCAGCAGCTCCCGGGACAGGGCCCATGAAAAACTGTTTTTT. Translating it yields CASSSRDRAHEKLFF. The J gene is TRBJ1-4, the V gene TRBV5-5; TRBD1 agrees at 9 bases. With 3 bases clipped from V and 6 bases from J, the junction kept 6 bases outside the gene matches. The germline V gene has CDR1 SGHKS and CDR2 YYEKEE (reference sequence). The CDR3 sequence is 15 residues long.

This sequence joins TRBV19 and TRBJ2-2; perhaps D is TRBD1 or TRBD2 (5 bases each). Germline values: CDR1 LNHDA, CDR2 SQIVND (reference sequence). V was pared by 4 bases and J by 4 bases, with 13 bases between. The CDR3 covers 15 residues. CDR3 bases: TGTGCCAGTAGTACGGCCGGGACCCCCACCGGGGAGCTGTTTTTT. Its protein is CASSTAGTPTGELFF.

The CDR3 protein is CASTRTSGEQETQHF. The CDR3, as DNA: TGCGCCAGCACCCGGACTAGCGGAGAACAGGAGACCCAGCATTTT. The V call is TRBV10-2, the J call TRBJ1-5; weak D call: TRBD1 (5 bases). The ends were cut back, 7 bases at V and 11 bases at J, with 24 bases in the middle. This CDR3 contains 15 residues. CDR1 and CDR2 from the germline V gene are WSHSY and SAAADI.

This clonotype was found once. This rearrangement joins TRBV11-1 to TRBJ1-2; tentatively, D is TRBD1 (5 bases). Germline V CDR1 and CDR2: SGHAT, FQDESV (reference sequence). The CDR3 covers 15 residues. V lost 2 bases to trimming and J lost 8 bases, with 18 bases between them. CDR3 sequence (DNA): TGTGCCAGCAGCTTATTGGGGCGGATGGGTTTCGGCTACACCTTC. It specifies CASSLLGRMGFGYTF. Looking up the rest from reference TRBV11-1 and TRBJ1-2 gives the full variable domain: EAEVAQSPRYKITEKSQAVAFWCDPISGHATLYWYRQILGQGPELLVQFQDESVVDDSQLPKDRFSAERLKGVDSTLKIQPAELGDSAMYLCASSLLGRMGFGYTFGSGTRLTVV.

The chain couples TRBV10-3 to TRBJ2-5; D is uncertain. The germline V and J ends were trimmed by 1 base and 4 bases, with 7 bases remaining between them. The CDR3 contains 13 residues. Germline CDR1 ENHRY, CDR2 SYGVKD. CDR3 in amino acids: CAISELGAETQYF. The CDR3 DNA reads TGTGCCATCAGTGAGTTGGGCGCAGAGACCCAGTACTTC.

This clonotype showed up just a few times. The V gene is TRBV29-1, the J gene TRBJ1-1; the D is unclear. CDR3 length: 13 amino acids. The V gene's germline CDR1 is SQVTM and CDR2 ANQGSEA. Trimming pared 4 bases from V and 0 bases from J, leaving 9 bases between. This CDR3 reads CSVAPGMNTEAFF. CDR3 DNA: TGCAGCGTTGCACCGGGTATGAACACTGAAGCTTTCTTT.

This clonotype was found a few times. The chain joins TRBV7-9 to TRBJ1-1, with unresolved D. The CDR3 consists of 11 residues. CDR1 is SEHNR, CDR2 FQNEAQ, per germline (reference sequence). Deletions cut 5 bases from V and 5 bases from J, with 6 bases between. The CDR3, as DNA: TGTGCCAGCAGCCATGCTACTGAAGCTTTCTTT. The encoded protein is CASSHATEAFF. Full variable domain (outside the CDR3, taken from reference TRBV7-9 and TRBJ1-1): DTGVSQNPRHKITKRGQNVTFRCDPISEHNRLYWYRQTLGQGPEFLTYFQNEAQLEKSRLLSDRFSAERPKGSFSTLEIQRTEQGDSAMYLCASSHATEAFFGQGTRLTVV.

The chain uses TRBV7-9 and TRBJ2-5; D tentatively reads TRBD1 or TRBD2 (6 bases each). The ends were cut back, 5 bases at V and 9 bases at J, with 13 bases in the middle. Germline CDR1 SEHNR, CDR2 FQNEAQ (reference sequence). CDR3 length equals 12 residues. The DNA for the CDR3 is TGTGCCAGCAGCCCCAGAGGGGGGTCCCAGTACTTC. Translating it yields CASSPRGGSQYF. Together with reference TRBV7-9 and TRBJ2-5, the CDR3 gives the full variable domain: DTGVSQNPRHKITKRGQNVTFRCDPISEHNRLYWYRQTLGQGPEFLTYFQNEAQLEKSRLLSDRFSAERPKGSFSTLEIQRTEQGDSAMYLCASSPRGGSQYFGPGTRLLVL.

The chain is built from TRBV7-2 and TRBJ1-4; unclear D gene. V lost 6 bases, J lost 5 bases, and 10 bases lay in between. Germline V gene sequence: CDR1 SGHTA, CDR2 FQGNSA. This CDR3 comprises 13 residues. CDR3 loop: CASSPAPNEKLFF. CDR3 nucleotide sequence: TGTGCCAGCAGTCCCGCGCCCAATGAAAAACTGTTTTTT.

This clonotype was seen many times. This rearrangement joins TRBV7-8 to TRBJ1-2, with D maybe TRBD1 (5 bases). This CDR3 spans 15 amino acids. V gave up 1 base and J gave up 2 bases, with 11 bases separating them. The germline CDR1 and CDR2 sequences are SGHVS and FQNEAQ. DNA for the CDR3: TGTGCCAGCAGCTTAGACCGCGGGGGGAACTATGGCTACACCTTC. Translation gives CASSLDRGGNYGYTF.

This chain connects TRBV7-2 to TRBJ1-6, with a weak D call TRBD1 (5 bases). V dropped 7 bases and J dropped 5 bases, with 9 bases sitting between them. Germline CDR1 and CDR2: SGHTA and FQGNSA. The CDR3 spans 13 residues. The CDR3 spells CASTGTDNSPLHF. CDR3 sequence (DNA): TGTGCCAGCACCGGGACGGATAATTCACCCCTCCACTTT.

In its sample, this clonotype was seen many times. The chain is built from TRBV5-4 and TRBJ1-1; D perhaps matches TRBD1 (6 bases). In germline, CDR1 is SGHNT, CDR2 YYREEE (reference sequence). The CDR3 spans 15 residues. V lost 2 bases, J lost 1 base, and 12 bases lay in between. CDR3 nucleotide sequence: TGTGCCAGCAGCTTCCAGGGGACTAAGAACACTGAAGCTTTCTTT. This encodes CASSFQGTKNTEAFF.

The CDR3 spells CSVEGGTGNTGELFF. For the CDR3, the DNA is TGCAGCGTTGAAGGGGGAACAGGGAACACCGGGGAGCTGTTTTTT. V usage is TRBV29-1 and J usage is TRBJ2-2; D possibly corresponds to TRBD1 (5 bases). V shed 1 base and J shed 1 base, with 10 bases lying between them. Germline CDR1 and CDR2: SQVTM and ANQGSEA. The CDR3 has 15 amino acids.

In this sample, this clonotype turned up many times. The V gene is TRBV5-1, the J gene TRBJ2-7; 11 bases agree with TRBD1. The CDR3 runs 14 residues. In germline, CDR1 is SGHRS, CDR2 YFSETQ. V was clipped by 4 bases and J by 5 bases; unmatched bases: 5. CDR3 loop: CASSTGDRGNEQYF. CDR3 in DNA: TGCGCCAGCAGCACCGGGGACAGGGGGAACGAGCAGTACTTC.

The chain joins TRBV7-8 to TRBJ1-4; maybe TRBD1 (6 bases). The CDR3 consists of 15 residues. Trimming removed 2 bases from V and 8 bases from J, with 15 bases in between. The germline V gene has CDR1 SGHVS and CDR2 FQNEAQ. The CDR3 nucleotides read TGTGCCAGCAGCTTACACAGGGTCGACTTCGAAAAACTGTTTTTT. Translation: CASSLHRVDFEKLFF.

The genes are TRBV10-3 and TRBJ1-2; 7 bases are shared with TRBD1. Trimming at V came to 6 bases and at J to 12 bases, leaving 10 bases not matched to a gene. CDR1 and CDR2 (germline): ENHRY, SYGVKD. There are 12 residues in the CDR3. The CDR3 region has the DNA TGTGCCATCAGGGGGACAGTGTCAGGAAACACCTTC. It codes for CAIRGTVSGNTF.

This clonotype has only a few counts. The chain is built from TRBV25-1 and TRBJ1-2, with D unclear. There are 12 residues in the CDR3. Germline V gene sequence: CDR1 MGHDK, CDR2 SYGVNS. V lost 2 bases and J 8 bases, leaving 9 bases between the germline ends. The CDR3 loop reads CASSEATRGYTF. DNA of the CDR3: TGTGCCAGCAGTGAAGCGACCCGGGGCTACACCTTC.

In its sample, this clonotype was seen once. J is TRBJ1-1 and V is TRBV7-9; 9 bases match TRBD1. The germline V gene encodes CDR1 SEHNR and CDR2 FQNEAQ (reference sequence). The CDR3 loop spans 16 amino acids. V lost 5 bases and J lost 4; bases outside the gene matches: 11. The CDR3 protein is CASSHRDRAGSTEAFF. CDR3 DNA: TGTGCCAGCAGCCACCGGGACAGGGCGGGGAGCACTGAAGCTTTCTTT.

The chain employs TRBV29-1 and TRBJ1-3; 9 nucleotides line up with TRBD1. The CDR3 length is 14 residues. V lost 8 bases to trimming and J lost 7 bases; unmatched junction nucleotides: 12. Germline assignment: CDR1 SQVTM and CDR2 ANQGSEA. The CDR3 sequence is CSLARGGQGNTIYF. The DNA of the CDR3 is TGCAGCTTAGCTAGGGGAGGACAGGGGAACACCATATATTTT.

The chain couples TRBV10-3 to TRBJ2-5; the match to TRBD2 covers 7 bases. Trimming took 6 bases from V and 14 from J; bases not matched to a gene: 12. The CDR3 runs 12 residues. The germline CDR1 and CDR2 sequences are ENHRY and SYGVKD. For the CDR3, the DNA is TGTGCCATCAGCCGGGGGGACGTTCATGTATACTTC. Translation: CAISRGDVHVYF.

V usage is TRBV7-2 and J usage is TRBJ2-7; the match to TRBD1 covers 9 bases. Unmatched junction bases numbered 7, after V lost 1 base and J lost 3 bases. CDR1 and CDR2 from the germline V gene are SGHTA and FQGNSA. The CDR3 is made up of 16 amino acids. CDR3 protein: CASSLVAGQGIYEQYF. CDR3 sequence (DNA): TGTGCCAGCAGCTTAGTCGCCGGACAGGGGATCTACGAGCAGTACTTC.

The chain links TRBV9 to TRBJ2-6; unclear D gene. The CDR3 extends over 15 amino acids. Germline V gene data show CDR1 as SGDLS and CDR2 as YYNGEE. The V gene lost 2 bases and the J gene lost 3 bases, with 9 bases spanning the gap. The CDR3 region is CASSVGVDGANVLTF. The CDR3 DNA reads TGTGCCAGCAGCGTTGGGGTGGATGGGGCCAACGTCCTGACTTTC.